This entry describes one T cell receptor beta chain. Its antigen is currently unknown. The data originate from a study of shared clonotypes between healthy human individuals. Study-level findings and limits: Between a few donors, naive CD4 clonotypes were shared at a level of about 5%. It was the non-shared clonotypes that had lower generation probabilities than clonotypes shared by all four donors.

Using immunoSEQ multiplex PCR, the repertoire was profiled, and TCRdb retains in-frame clones only, with some absent. The data hold about 1.1 million clones, with roughly 74% observed a single time. With 5 bases clipped from V and 6 bases from J, the junction kept 8 bases outside the gene matches. The CDR3 runs to 15 residues. CDR1 and CDR2 (germline): MRHNA, SNTAGT. The TCR comes from a man between 18 and 35 years old in good health. Some clones in this sample may be carry-over from other donors' samples. The chain has TRBV6-4 and TRBJ2-1; 9 bases map to TRBD1. The specimen was memory CD4+ T cells from PBMCs. The subset was: CD45RA-negative fraction. CDR3 coding DNA: TGTGCCAGCAGTCCGGGACAGGGTTTGGCCAATGAGCAGTTCTTC. Encoded protein: CASSPGQGLANEQFF.